The 31 T cell receptor beta chains below were found in one sample sequenced in a study of T cells in Graves' hyperthyroidism and ophthalmopathy. The CDR3 regions of TCR beta were amplified from RNA transcripts. The HTBI set primed first-round TCR CDR3 RT-PCR. TCRdb ran MiXCR on the multiplex PCR reads and lists one entry per CDR3 protein. Among a few hundred thousand distinct CDR3 sequences listed, 15% to 20% were seen once. The sample taken for sequencing was blood. These TCRs come from a woman aged 25 to 45 with Graves' ophthalmopathy.

This clonotype was seen ten or more times. This chain uses TRBV7-2 with TRBJ2-3; 7 nucleotides align to TRBD1. CDR1 and CDR2 (germline): SGHTA, FQGNSA. This CDR3 has 14 residues. After removal of 5 bases from V and 4 bases from J, the junction contained 6 bases not matched to a gene. The CDR3 loop reads CASSSDRAADTQYF. CDR3 nucleotides: TGTGCCAGCAGCAGTGACAGGGCCGCAGATACGCAGTATTTT.

This chain links TRBV7-6 with TRBJ2-5, with TRBD1 identical over 9 bases. V shed 5 bases, J shed 5 bases, and the junction held 9 bases outside the gene matches. From germline, CDR1 is SGHVS and CDR2 FNYEAQ. This CDR3 is built from 15 residues. CDR3 loop: CASSRGDRATETQYF. CDR3 in DNA: TGTGCCAGCAGCCGCGGGGACAGGGCAACGGAGACCCAGTACTTC.

There are a few counts of this clonotype. The rearrangement uses TRBV7-9 and TRBJ2-6, with D uncertain. Per germline, CDR1 SEHNR and CDR2 FQNEAQ (reference sequence). Trimming pared 5 bases from V and 4 bases from J, leaving 21 bases between. CDR3 length equals 18 residues. The CDR3 DNA is TGTGCCAGCAGCACACAAACGCAAGGGTTATACGGGGCCAACGTCCTGACTTTC. Its translation: CASSTQTQGLYGANVLTF.

This clonotype was picked up many times. This chain links TRBV7-9 with TRBJ2-7; D perhaps matches TRBD2 (5 bases). CDR3 length equals 15 residues. CDR1 and CDR2 (germline): SEHNR, FQNEAQ (reference sequence). The V end lost 6 bases, the J end lost 3 bases, and 18 bases lay between the germline ends. The DNA of the CDR3 is TGTGCCAGCAGGGCGGGTGTGGGAGCCAACTACGAGCAGTACTTC. Its protein is CASRAGVGANYEQYF.

This clonotype has ten or more counts. This chain uses TRBV29-1 with TRBJ1-2, with TRBD1 matching over 11 bases. CDR3 length: 17 amino acids. Germline V gene sequence: CDR1 SQVTM, CDR2 ANQGSEA. Unmatched junction bases numbered 17, after V lost 7 bases and J lost 4 bases. CDR3 DNA sequence: TGCAGCGCTGAGGACTGGACAGGGGGCTTAGAGGGCTATGGCTACACCTTC. It translates to CSAEDWTGGLEGYGYTF.

This clonotype showed up just a few times. This rearrangement joins TRBV7-9 to TRBJ2-6; D not resolved. Germline lookup yields CDR1 SEHNR and CDR2 FQNEAQ (reference sequence). The CDR3 loop spans 16 amino acids. Trimming took off 0 bases at V and 1 base at J, with 7 bases between the two ends. The CDR3 spells CASSLASGSGANVLTF. The CDR3, as DNA: TGTGCCAGCAGCTTAGCGTCCGGGTCTGGGGCCAACGTCCTGACTTTC. Variable domain in full (rest from reference TRBV7-9 and TRBJ2-6): DTGVSQNPRHKITKRGQNVTFRCDPISEHNRLYWYRQTLGQGPEFLTYFQNEAQLEKSRLLSDRFSAERPKGSFSTLEIQRTEQGDSAMYLCASSLASGSGANVLTFGAGSRLTVL.

V gene TRBV25-1 combines with J gene TRBJ1-5, with D unresolved. The V gene's germline CDR1 is MGHDK and CDR2 SYGVNS. CDR3 size: 15 residues. V was trimmed by 1 base and J by 5 bases, leaving 12 bases between them. The CDR3 reads CASSESEGLDQPQHF. The CDR3 nucleotides read TGTGCCAGCAGTGAATCGGAGGGTCTTGATCAGCCCCAGCATTTT.

The rearrangement links TRBV4-1 to TRBJ2-1; D assignment may be TRBD1 or TRBD2 (5 bases each). The V and J ends lost 0 bases and 4 bases respectively, with 13 bases between them. The CDR3 extends over 16 amino acids. The germline gives CDR1 MGHRA, CDR2 YSYEKL. The CDR3 bases are TGCGCCAGCAGCCAAGAAGGGGACGCCATGTACAATGAGCAGTTCTTC. Translating it yields CASSQEGDAMYNEQFF.

This clonotype came up many times. CDR3 region: CASSERPGGGIYNEQFF. The CDR3 DNA reads as TGTGCCAGCAGTGAAAGACCCGGGGGCGGGATCTACAATGAGCAGTTCTTC. J is TRBJ2-1 and V is TRBV6-1; D may match TRBD1 or TRBD2 (6 bases each). V lost 2 bases to trimming and J lost 3 bases, with 17 bases between them. From germline, CDR1 is MNHNS and CDR2 SASEGT. The CDR3 totals 17 residues.

The chain combines TRBV6-1 with TRBJ2-1, with 8 bases fitting TRBD1. This CDR3 region has 17 residues. V was pared by 4 bases and J by 4 bases, with 12 bases of the junction left unmatched. Looked up from germline, CDR1 is MNHNS and CDR2 is SASEGT. The CDR3 sequence: CASSATFGTGGYNEQFF. In DNA form, the CDR3 reads TGTGCCAGCAGTGCTACCTTCGGGACAGGAGGATACAATGAGCAGTTCTTC.

This clonotype was seen many times. The chain joins TRBV12-3 or TRBV12-4 to TRBJ1-5, with 7 bases lining up with TRBD1. V shed 6 bases and J 2 bases; nucleotides not matched to a gene: 4. There are 14 residues in the CDR3. For the CDR3, the DNA is TGTGCCAGCAGACCTACAGGGGGCAATCAGCCCCAGCATTTT. Protein product: CASRPTGGNQPQHF.

This clonotype was observed a handful of times. The chain employs TRBV7-9 and TRBJ1-5; perhaps TRBD1 as D (6 bases). CDR3 size: 16 residues. Trimming removed 5 bases from V and 4 bases from J, with 18 bases in between. Germline V gene data show CDR1 as SEHNR and CDR2 as FQNEAQ (reference sequence). DNA of the CDR3: TGTGCCAGCAGCCCGGAGGGGGGGCGGGGTAATCAGCCCCAGCATTTT. Translation: CASSPEGGRGNQPQHF.

The genes are TRBV20-1 and TRBJ1-1; possibly TRBD1 for D (5 bases). CDR3 length: 11 residues. Trimming removed 5 bases at V and 10 bases at J, with 14 bases between. Germline V gives CDR1 DFQATT, CDR2 SNEGSKA (reference sequence). CDR3 nucleotides: TGCAGTGCTGAAGACAGTGATGCAGCTTTCTTT. Its translation: CSAEDSDAAFF.

The V and J genes are TRBV19 and TRBJ1-5; TRBD1 matches 12 bases. Germline V gives CDR1 LNHDA, CDR2 SQIVND (reference sequence). The CDR3 length is 16 residues. Trimming removed 5 bases from V and 6 bases from J; junction bases left unmatched: 8. The CDR3 here is CASSVGQGAAGQPQHF. CDR3 DNA sequence: TGTGCCAGTAGTGTGGGACAGGGGGCCGCGGGTCAGCCCCAGCATTTT.

This clonotype was seen at least ten times. This sequence joins TRBV10-3 and TRBJ2-7; TRBD2 matches at 9 bases. CDR1 and CDR2 from the germline V gene are ENHRY and SYGVKD. This CDR3 comprises 14 residues. Trimming took 10 bases from V and 5 from J; bases not matched to a gene: 12. The CDR3 here is CASSTSGGGDEQYF. The CDR3, as DNA: TGTGCCAGTTCGACTAGCGGTGGGGGGGACGAGCAGTACTTC.

This clonotype occurred once. V and J are TRBV4-1 and TRBJ2-1; no clear D gene. There are 13 residues in the CDR3. V dropped 4 bases and J dropped 7 bases, with 11 bases sitting between them. Germline-derived CDR1 and CDR2 are MGHRA and YSYEKL. The chain's CDR3 is CASSLLSGNEQFF. CDR3 coding DNA: TGCGCCAGCAGCCTACTTTCCGGGAATGAGCAGTTCTTC.

This clonotype showed up just a few times. V gene TRBV27 combines with J gene TRBJ2-1; D is tentatively TRBD1 or TRBD2 (5 bases each). Trimming pared 4 bases from V and 0 bases from J, leaving 13 bases between. The germline CDR1 and CDR2 sequences are MNHEY and SMNVEV (reference sequence). The CDR3 totals 16 residues. CDR3: CASSSPGRGSYNEQFF. CDR3 DNA: TGTGCCAGCAGTTCGCCAGGGAGAGGCTCCTACAATGAGCAGTTCTTC.

This clonotype was seen repeatedly, ten times or more. CDR3 sequence (DNA): TGTGCCAGCAGCCCCACTTCGACAGGGAACACTGAAGCTTTCTTT. Translated, it gives CASSPTSTGNTEAFF. This rearrangement joins TRBV11-2 to TRBJ1-1; a possible D gene is TRBD1 (6 bases). This CDR3 has 15 amino acids. V was trimmed by 5 bases and J by 1 base, leaving 14 bases between them. The V gene's germline CDR1 is SGHAT and CDR2 FQNNGV.

This chain uses TRBV27 with TRBJ2-7; 7 nucleotides align to TRBD2. This CDR3 contains 14 residues. Germline V gene sequence: CDR1 MNHEY, CDR2 SMNVEV (reference sequence). With 8 bases clipped from V and 1 base from J, the junction kept 8 bases outside the gene matches. In DNA, the CDR3 is TGTGCCAGCCGCCGGGCTAGCGGATCCTACGAGCAGTACTTC. This gives the protein CASRRASGSYEQYF.

This clonotype was observed at least ten times. V usage is TRBV30 and J usage is TRBJ1-6; 9 positions match TRBD1. This CDR3 spans 15 amino acids. V shed 5 bases and J 9 bases; nucleotides not matched to a gene: 11. CDR1 and CDR2 from the germline V gene are GTSNPN and SVGIG (reference sequence). As DNA, the CDR3 is TGTGCCTGGTCGCCGAGGACAGGGGATAGTTCACCCCTCCACTTT. Translation gives CAWSPRTGDSSPLHF.

This clonotype has a count of ten or more. This chain joins TRBV11-2 and TRBJ2-7; TRBD2 matches at 9 bases. Germline trimming cut 6 bases from V and 2 bases from J; bases unmatched to any gene: 8. The CDR3 is made up of 15 amino acids. CDR1 is SGHAT, CDR2 FQNNGV, per germline. The CDR3 region is CASRGSSGIPYEQYF. CDR3 bases: TGTGCCAGCAGGGGATCTAGCGGGATCCCCTACGAGCAGTACTTC.

This clonotype was observed a handful of times. This chain connects TRBV4-2 to TRBJ2-2, with 11 bases that match TRBD2. Germline V gene data show CDR1 as LGHNA and CDR2 as YNFKEQ. The CDR3 consists of 20 residues. The V gene end was trimmed by 2 bases and the J gene end by 3 bases; junction bases not matched to a gene: 14. Here the CDR3 reads CASSQLGGGLADRYTGELFF. DNA for the CDR3: TGTGCCAGCAGCCAACTAGGGGGGGGACTAGCGGACCGGTACACCGGGGAGCTGTTTTTT.

This clonotype was observed many times. The chain recombines TRBV11-2 with TRBJ2-1, with 8 positions matching TRBD1. After removal of 4 bases from V and 2 bases from J, the junction contained 7 bases not matched to a gene. The CDR3 loop spans 16 amino acids. Germline assignment: CDR1 SGHAT and CDR2 FQNNGV. This chain's CDR3 is CASSYTGTGTYNEQFF. As DNA, the CDR3 is TGTGCCAGCAGCTATACCGGGACAGGAACCTACAATGAGCAGTTCTTC.

This clonotype has ten or more counts. V usage is TRBV28 and J usage is TRBJ1-5, with D perhaps matching TRBD1 (6 bases). This CDR3 has 14 residues. Germline V gene data show CDR1 as MDHEN and CDR2 as SYDVKM. Trimming took 3 bases from V and 3 from J, leaving 9 bases between them. The CDR3 DNA is TGTGCCAGCAGTTTGGAGGGGGTCAATCAGCCCCAGCATTTT. This gives the protein CASSLEGVNQPQHF. The full variable domain, completed using reference TRBV28 and TRBJ1-5, is DVKVTQSSRYLVKRTGEKVFLECVQDMDHENMFWYRQDPGLGLRLIYFSYDVKMKEKGDIPEGYSVSREKKERFSLILESASTNQTSMYLCASSLEGVNQPQHFGDGTRLSIL.

The genes are TRBV12-3 or TRBV12-4 and TRBJ2-3; the D gene could be TRBD1 or TRBD2 (5 bases each). V was cut by 11 bases and J by 2 bases, with 26 bases left in between. This CDR3 contains 17 residues. DNA for the CDR3: TGTGCCGGCACCACTCCTCGGGGCAACGAGAACACAGATACGCAGTATTTT. It yields the protein CAGTTPRGNENTDTQYF.

The count of this clonotype is one. One end of the junction varies from germline; a read error may be responsible. This chain uses TRBV7-3 with TRBJ2-1; 7 bases are a match to TRBD1. The germline V gene encodes CDR1 SGHTA and CDR2 FQGTGA. This CDR3 has 13 residues. For the CDR3, the DNA is TGTGCCAGCAGCCCGGGACAGATTACTCGTTGGCTCTTC. Translation: CASSPGQITRWLF.

This clonotype was detected many times. The chain combines TRBV6-1 with TRBJ2-7, with D maybe TRBD2 (5 bases). The germline V gene has CDR1 MNHNS and CDR2 SASEGT. The CDR3 has 14 residues. The ends were cut back, 7 bases at V and 2 bases at J, with 15 bases in the middle. The CDR3 bases are TGTGCCAGCAATACGGACTCAAATCCCTACGAGCAGTACTTC. Translating it yields CASNTDSNPYEQYF.

This clonotype was counted at least ten times. The rearrangement joins TRBV5-5 to TRBJ2-5, with D possibly TRBD1 on 6 matching bases. V was cut by 3 bases and J by 5 bases, with 11 bases left in between. The V gene's germline CDR1 is SGHKS and CDR2 YYEKEE (reference sequence). This CDR3 is built from 13 residues. The CDR3, as DNA: TGTGCCAGCAGCTCCCAGGGGTCGGAGACCCAGTACTTC. It encodes CASSSQGSETQYF.

Many counts were recorded for this clonotype. The chain is built from TRBV28 and TRBJ2-7; no firm D call. The V end lost 1 base, the J end lost 6 bases, and 10 bases lay between the germline ends. This CDR3 is built from 13 residues. Germline-derived CDR1 and CDR2 are MDHEN and SYDVKM. This CDR3 reads CASSLFSGGEQYF. The DNA of the CDR3 is TGTGCCAGCAGTTTATTTTCGGGTGGCGAGCAGTACTTC.

The chain links TRBV30 to TRBJ1-4; D is ambiguous. The CDR3 runs 13 residues. Germline CDR1 is GTSNPN and CDR2 is SVGIG (reference sequence). V was cut by 3 bases and J by 8 bases, with 13 bases left in between. The CDR3 region is CAWRDQRSEKLFF. The CDR3 DNA sequence: TGTGCCTGGAGAGATCAAAGGAGCGAAAAACTGTTTTTT. Supplemented by reference TRBV30 and TRBJ1-4, the full variable domain reads SQTIHQWPATLVQPVGSPLSLECTVEGTSNPNLYWYRQAAGRGLQLLFYSVGIGQISSEVPQNLSASRPQDRQFILSSKKLLLSDSGFYLCAWRDQRSEKLFFGSGTQLSVL.

The gene calls are TRBV20-1 and TRBJ1-4, with D uncertain. Trimming stripped 3 bases from V and 3 bases from J, with 14 bases between. Germline values: CDR1 DFQATT, CDR2 SNEGSKA (reference sequence). The CDR3 is 15 amino acids. This CDR3 is CSASPEGRANEKLFF. In DNA, the CDR3 is TGCAGTGCTAGTCCCGAAGGGAGGGCTAATGAAAAACTGTTTTTT.